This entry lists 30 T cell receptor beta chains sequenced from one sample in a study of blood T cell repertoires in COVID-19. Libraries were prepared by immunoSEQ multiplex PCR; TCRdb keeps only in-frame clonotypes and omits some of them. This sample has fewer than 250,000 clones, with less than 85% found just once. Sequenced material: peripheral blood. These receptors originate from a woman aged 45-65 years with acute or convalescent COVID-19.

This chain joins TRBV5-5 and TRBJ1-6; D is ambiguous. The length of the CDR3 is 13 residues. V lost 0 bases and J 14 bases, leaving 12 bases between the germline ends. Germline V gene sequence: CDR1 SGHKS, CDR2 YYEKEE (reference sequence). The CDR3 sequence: CASSLAAASTLHF. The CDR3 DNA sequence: TGTGCCAGCAGCTTGGCGGCAGCTAGCACCCTCCACTTT.

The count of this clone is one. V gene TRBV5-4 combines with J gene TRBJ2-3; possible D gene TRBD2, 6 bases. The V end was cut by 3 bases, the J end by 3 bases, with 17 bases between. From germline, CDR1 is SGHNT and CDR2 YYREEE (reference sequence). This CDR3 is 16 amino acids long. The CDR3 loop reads CASSSGATSRTDTQYF. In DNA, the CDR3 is TGTGCCAGCAGCTCCGGGGCGACTAGTAGAACAGATACGCAGTATTTT.

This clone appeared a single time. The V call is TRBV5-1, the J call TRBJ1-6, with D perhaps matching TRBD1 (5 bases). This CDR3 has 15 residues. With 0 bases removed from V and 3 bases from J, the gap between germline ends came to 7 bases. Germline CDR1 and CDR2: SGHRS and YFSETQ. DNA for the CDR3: TGCGCCAGCAGCTTGGCCGGGGGCTATAATTCACCCCTCCACTTT. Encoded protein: CASSLAGGYNSPLHF.

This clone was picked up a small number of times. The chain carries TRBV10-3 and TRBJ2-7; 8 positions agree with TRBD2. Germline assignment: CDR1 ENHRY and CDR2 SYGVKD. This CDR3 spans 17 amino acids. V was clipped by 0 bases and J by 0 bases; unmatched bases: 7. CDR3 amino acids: CAISESGGGVLSYEQYF. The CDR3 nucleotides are TGTGCCATCAGTGAGTCCGGGGGGGGCGTCCTCTCCTACGAGCAGTACTTC.

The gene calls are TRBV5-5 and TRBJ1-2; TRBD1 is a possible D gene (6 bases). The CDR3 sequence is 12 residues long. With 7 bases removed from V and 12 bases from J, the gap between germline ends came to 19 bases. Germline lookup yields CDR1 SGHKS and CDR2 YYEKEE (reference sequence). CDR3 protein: CASGGGARVDTF. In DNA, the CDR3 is TGTGCCAGCGGCGGGGGGGCGCGAGTAGACACCTTC.

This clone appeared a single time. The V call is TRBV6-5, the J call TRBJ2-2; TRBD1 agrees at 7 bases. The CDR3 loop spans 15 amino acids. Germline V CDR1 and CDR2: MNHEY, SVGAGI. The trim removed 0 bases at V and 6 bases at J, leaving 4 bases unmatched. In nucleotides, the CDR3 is TGTGCCAGCAGTTACTCGACAGGGATTGCCGGGGAGCTGTTTTTT. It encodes CASSYSTGIAGELFF.

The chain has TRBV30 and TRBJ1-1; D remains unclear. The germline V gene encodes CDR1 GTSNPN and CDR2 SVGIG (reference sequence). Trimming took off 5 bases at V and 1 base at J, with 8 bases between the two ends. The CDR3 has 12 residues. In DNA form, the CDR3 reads TGTGCCTGGGCCTACCAGAACACTGAAGCTTTCTTT. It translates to CAWAYQNTEAFF.

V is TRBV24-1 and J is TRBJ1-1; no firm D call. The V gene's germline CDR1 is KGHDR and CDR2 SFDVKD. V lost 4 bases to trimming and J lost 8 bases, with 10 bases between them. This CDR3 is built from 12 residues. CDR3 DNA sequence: TGTGCCACCAGTGAAAAGCCTCGCGAAGCTTTCTTT. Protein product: CATSEKPREAFF.

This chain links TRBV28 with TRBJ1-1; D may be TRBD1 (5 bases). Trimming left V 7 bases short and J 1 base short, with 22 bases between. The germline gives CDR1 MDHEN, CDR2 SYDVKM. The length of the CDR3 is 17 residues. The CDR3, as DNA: TGTGCCAGCATCACTTCGGGCGTAGTCGGACAGAACACTGAAGCTTTCTTT. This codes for CASITSGVVGQNTEAFF.

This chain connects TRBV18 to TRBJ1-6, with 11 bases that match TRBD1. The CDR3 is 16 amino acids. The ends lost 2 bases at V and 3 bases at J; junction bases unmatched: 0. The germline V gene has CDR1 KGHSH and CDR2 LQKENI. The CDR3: CASSPGTGGYNSPLHF. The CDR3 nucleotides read TGTGCCAGCTCACCAGGGACAGGGGGCTATAATTCACCCCTCCACTTT.

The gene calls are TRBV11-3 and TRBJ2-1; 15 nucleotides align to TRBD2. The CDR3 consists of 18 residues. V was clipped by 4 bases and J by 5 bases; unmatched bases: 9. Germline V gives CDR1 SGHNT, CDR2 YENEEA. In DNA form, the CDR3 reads TGTGCCAGCAGCTACGGACTAGCGGGAGGGCGTATGAACAATGAGCAGTTCTTC. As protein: CASSYGLAGGRMNNEQFF.

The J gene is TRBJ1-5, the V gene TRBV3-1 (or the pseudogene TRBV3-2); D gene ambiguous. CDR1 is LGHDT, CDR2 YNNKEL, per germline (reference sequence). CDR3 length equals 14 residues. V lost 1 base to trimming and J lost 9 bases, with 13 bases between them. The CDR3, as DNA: TGTGCCAGCAGCCAAGTCCCAGACCGCGGGCCCCAGCATTTT. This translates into CASSQVPDRGPQHF.

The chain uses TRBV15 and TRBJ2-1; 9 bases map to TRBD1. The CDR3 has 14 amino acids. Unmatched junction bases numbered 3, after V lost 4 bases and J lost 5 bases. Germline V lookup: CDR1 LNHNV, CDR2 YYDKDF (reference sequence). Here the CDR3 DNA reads TGTGCCACCAGCACCCGGACAGGGGACAATGAGCAGTTCTTC. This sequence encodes CATSTRTGDNEQFF. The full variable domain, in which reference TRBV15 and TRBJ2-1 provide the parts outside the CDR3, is DAMVIQNPRYQVTQFGKPVTLSCSQTLNHNVMYWYQQKSSQAPKLLFHYYDKDFNNEADTPDNFQSRRPNTSFCFLDIRSPGLGDTAMYLCATSTRTGDNEQFFGPGTRLTVL.

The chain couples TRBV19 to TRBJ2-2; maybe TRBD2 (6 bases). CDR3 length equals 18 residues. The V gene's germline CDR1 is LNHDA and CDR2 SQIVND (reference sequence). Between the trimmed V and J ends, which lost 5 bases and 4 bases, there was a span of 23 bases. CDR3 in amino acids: CASSRSSLAAGSTGELFF. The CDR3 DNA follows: TGTGCCAGTAGTCGATCTTCCCTAGCTGCGGGGAGCACCGGGGAGCTGTTTTTT.

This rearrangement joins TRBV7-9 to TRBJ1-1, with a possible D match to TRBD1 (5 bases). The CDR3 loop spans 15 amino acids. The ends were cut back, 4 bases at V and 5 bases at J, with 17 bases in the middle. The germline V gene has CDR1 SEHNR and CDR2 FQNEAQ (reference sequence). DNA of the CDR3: TGTGCCAGCAGCTCTCGGCGGGACGGCGTAACTGAAGCTTTCTTT. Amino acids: CASSSRRDGVTEAFF.

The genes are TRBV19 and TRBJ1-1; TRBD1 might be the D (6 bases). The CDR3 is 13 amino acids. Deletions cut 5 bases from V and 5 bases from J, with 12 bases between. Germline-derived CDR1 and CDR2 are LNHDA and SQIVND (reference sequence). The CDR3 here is CASSSRGSTEAFF. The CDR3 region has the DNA TGTGCCAGTAGTTCCAGGGGTAGTACTGAAGCTTTCTTT.

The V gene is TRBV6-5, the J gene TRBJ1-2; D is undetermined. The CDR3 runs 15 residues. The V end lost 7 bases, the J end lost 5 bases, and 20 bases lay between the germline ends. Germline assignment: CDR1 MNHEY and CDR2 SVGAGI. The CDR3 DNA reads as TGTGCCAGCACCGATTTCCACCTGGAGGGATATGGCTACACCTTC. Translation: CASTDFHLEGYGYTF.

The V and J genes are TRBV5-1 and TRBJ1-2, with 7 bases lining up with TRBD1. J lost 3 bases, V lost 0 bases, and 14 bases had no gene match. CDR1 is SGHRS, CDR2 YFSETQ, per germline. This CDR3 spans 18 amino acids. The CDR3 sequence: CASSLANEGQGGDYGYTF. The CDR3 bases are TGCGCCAGCAGCTTGGCCAATGAGGGCCAAGGGGGCGACTATGGCTACACCTTC.

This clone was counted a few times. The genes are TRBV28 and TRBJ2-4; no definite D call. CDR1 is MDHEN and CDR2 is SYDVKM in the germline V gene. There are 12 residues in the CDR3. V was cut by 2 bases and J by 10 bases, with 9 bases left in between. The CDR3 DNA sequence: TGTGCCAGCAGTTTAGATTTGAGGATTCAGTACTTC. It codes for CASSLDLRIQYF. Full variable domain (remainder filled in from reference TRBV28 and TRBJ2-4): DVKVTQSSRYLVKRTGEKVFLECVQDMDHENMFWYRQDPGLGLRLIYFSYDVKMKEKGDIPEGYSVSREKKERFSLILESASTNQTSMYLCASSLDLRIQYFGAGTRLSVL.

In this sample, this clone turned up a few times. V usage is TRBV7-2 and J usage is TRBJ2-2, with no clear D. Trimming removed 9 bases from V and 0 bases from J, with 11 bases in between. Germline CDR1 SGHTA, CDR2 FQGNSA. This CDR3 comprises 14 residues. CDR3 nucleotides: TGTGCCAGTACCGGCGGATCGAACACCGGGGAGCTGTTTTTT. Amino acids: CASTGGSNTGELFF.

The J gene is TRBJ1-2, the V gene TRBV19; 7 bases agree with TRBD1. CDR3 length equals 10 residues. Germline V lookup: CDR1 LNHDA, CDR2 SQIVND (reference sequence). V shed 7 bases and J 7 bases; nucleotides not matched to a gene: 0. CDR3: CASKGAGYTF. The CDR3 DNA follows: TGTGCCAGTAAGGGGGCTGGCTACACCTTC.

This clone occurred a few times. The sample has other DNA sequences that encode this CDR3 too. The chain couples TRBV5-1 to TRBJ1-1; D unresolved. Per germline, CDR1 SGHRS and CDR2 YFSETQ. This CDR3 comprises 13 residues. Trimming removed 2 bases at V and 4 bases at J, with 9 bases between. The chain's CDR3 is CASSLRGGTEAFF. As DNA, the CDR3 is TGCGCCAGCAGCTTACGGGGTGGCACTGAAGCTTTCTTT.

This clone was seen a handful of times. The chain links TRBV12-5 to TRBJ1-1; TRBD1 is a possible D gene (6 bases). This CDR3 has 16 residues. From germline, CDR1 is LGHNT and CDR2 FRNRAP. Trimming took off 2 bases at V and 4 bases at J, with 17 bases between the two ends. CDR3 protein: CASGLKPGQTLTEAFF. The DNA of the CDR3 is TGTGCTAGTGGTTTGAAACCCGGACAGACACTCACTGAAGCTTTCTTT. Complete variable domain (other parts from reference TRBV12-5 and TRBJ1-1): DARVTQTPRHKVTEMGQEVTMRCQPILGHNTVFWYRQTMMQGLELLAYFRNRAPLDDSGMPKDRFSAEMPDATLATLKIQPSEPRDSAVYFCASGLKPGQTLTEAFFGQGTRLTVV.

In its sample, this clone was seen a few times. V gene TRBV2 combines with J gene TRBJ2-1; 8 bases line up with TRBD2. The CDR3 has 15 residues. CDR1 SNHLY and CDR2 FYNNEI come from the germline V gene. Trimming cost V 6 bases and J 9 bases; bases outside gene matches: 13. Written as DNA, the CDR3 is TGTGCCAGCAGATACGAGCGGGGGAGCGGGAGTGAGCAGTTCTTC. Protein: CASRYERGSGSEQFF.

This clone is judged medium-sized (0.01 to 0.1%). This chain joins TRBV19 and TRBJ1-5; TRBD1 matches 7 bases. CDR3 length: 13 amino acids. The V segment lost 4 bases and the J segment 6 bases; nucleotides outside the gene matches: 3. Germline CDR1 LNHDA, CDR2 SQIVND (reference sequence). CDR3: CASSTQGTQPQHF. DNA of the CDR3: TGTGCCAGTAGTACACAGGGGACTCAGCCCCAGCATTTT. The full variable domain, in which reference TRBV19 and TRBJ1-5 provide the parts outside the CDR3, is DGGITQSPKYLFRKEGQNVTLSCEQNLNHDAMYWYRQDPGQGLRLIYYSQIVNDFQKGDIAEGYSVSREKKESFPLTVTSAQKNPTAFYLCASSTQGTQPQHFGDGTRLSIL.

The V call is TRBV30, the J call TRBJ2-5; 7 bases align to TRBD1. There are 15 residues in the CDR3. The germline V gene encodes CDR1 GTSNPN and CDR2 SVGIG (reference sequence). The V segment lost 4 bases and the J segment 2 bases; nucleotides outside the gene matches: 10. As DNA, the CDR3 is TGTGCCTGGAATCGAAACGGACAGGAGCAAGAGACCCAGTACTTC. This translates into CAWNRNGQEQETQYF.

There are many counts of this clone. This chain's CDR3 is CASSVFGTGTYEQYF. CDR3 nucleotides: TGTGCCAGCAGCGTGTTCGGGACAGGGACCTACGAGCAGTACTTC. This rearrangement joins TRBV9 to TRBJ2-7, with 9 nucleotides matching TRBD1. Unmatched junction bases numbered 5, after V lost 2 bases and J lost 2 bases. The CDR3 has 15 residues. The germline CDR1 and CDR2 sequences are SGDLS and YYNGEE. The variable domain in full, with the rest retrieved from reference TRBV9 and TRBJ2-7, is DSGVTQTPKHLITATGQRVTLRCSPRSGDLSVYWYQQSLDQGLQFLIQYYNGEERAKGNILERFSAQQFPDLHSELNLSSLELGDSALYFCASSVFGTGTYEQYFGPGTRLTVT.

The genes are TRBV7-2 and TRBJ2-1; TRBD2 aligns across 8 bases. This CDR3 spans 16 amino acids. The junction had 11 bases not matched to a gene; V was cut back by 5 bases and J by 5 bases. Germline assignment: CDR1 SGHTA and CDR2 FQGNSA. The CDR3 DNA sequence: TGTGCCAGCAGCCACCCGGGACTAGGCCCCCACAATGAGCAGTTCTTC. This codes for CASSHPGLGPHNEQFF. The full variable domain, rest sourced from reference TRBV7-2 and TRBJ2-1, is GAGVSQSPSNKVTEKGKDVELRCDPISGHTALYWYRQSLGQGLEFLIYFQGNSAPDKSGLPSDRFSAERTGGSVSTLTIQRTQQEDSAVYLCASSHPGLGPHNEQFFGPGTRLTVL.

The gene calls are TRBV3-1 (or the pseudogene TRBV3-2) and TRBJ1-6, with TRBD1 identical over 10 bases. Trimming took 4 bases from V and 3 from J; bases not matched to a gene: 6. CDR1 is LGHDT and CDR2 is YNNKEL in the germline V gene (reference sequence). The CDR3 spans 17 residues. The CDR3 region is CASSPRQGALYNSPLHF. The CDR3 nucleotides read TGTGCCAGCAGCCCCCGACAGGGGGCTCTCTATAATTCACCCCTCCACTTT.

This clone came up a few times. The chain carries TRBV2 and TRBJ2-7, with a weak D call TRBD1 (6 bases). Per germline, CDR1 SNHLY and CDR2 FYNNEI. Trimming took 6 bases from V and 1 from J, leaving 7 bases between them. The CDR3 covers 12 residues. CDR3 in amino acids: CASRDRSYEQYF. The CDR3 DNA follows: TGTGCCAGCAGGGACAGATCCTACGAGCAGTACTTC.